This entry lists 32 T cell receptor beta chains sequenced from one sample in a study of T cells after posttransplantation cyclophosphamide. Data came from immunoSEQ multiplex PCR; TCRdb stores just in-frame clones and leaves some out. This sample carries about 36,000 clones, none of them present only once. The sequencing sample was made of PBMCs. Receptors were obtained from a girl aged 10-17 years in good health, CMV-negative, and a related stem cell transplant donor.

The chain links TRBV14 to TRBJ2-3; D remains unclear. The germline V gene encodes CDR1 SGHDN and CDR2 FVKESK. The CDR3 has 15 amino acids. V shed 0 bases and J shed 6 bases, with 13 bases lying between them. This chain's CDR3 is CASSQEPERLDTQYF. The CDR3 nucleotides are TGTGCCAGCAGCCAAGAACCCGAGCGTCTGGATACGCAGTATTTT.

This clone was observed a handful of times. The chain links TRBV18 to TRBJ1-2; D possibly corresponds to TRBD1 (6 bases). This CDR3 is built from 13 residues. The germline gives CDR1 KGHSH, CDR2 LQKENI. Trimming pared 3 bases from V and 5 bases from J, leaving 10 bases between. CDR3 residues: CASSPDRGYGYTF. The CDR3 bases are TGTGCCAGCTCACCGGACAGAGGTTATGGCTACACCTTC.

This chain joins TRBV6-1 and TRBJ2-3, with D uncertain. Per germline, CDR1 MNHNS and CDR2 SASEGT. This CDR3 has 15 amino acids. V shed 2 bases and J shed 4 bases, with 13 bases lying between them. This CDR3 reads CASSELTLRSDTQYF. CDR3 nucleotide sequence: TGTGCCAGCAGTGAACTTACTCTGAGGTCAGATACGCAGTATTTT.

CDR3 region: CASSELSGSGNTIYF. The CDR3 coding sequence is TGTGCCAGCAGTGAATTAAGCGGCTCTGGAAACACCATATATTTT. The V gene is TRBV6-1, the J gene TRBJ1-3; D is uncertain. The CDR3 spans 15 residues. Per the germline V gene, CDR1 is MNHNS and CDR2 is SASEGT. V gave up 2 bases and J gave up 0 bases, with 8 bases separating them.

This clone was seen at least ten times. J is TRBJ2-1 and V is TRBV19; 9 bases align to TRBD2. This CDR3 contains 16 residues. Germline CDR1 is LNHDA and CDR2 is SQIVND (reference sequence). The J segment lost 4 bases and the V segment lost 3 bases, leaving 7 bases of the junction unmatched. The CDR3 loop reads CASSMGRGRDYNEQFF. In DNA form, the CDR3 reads TGTGCCAGTAGTATGGGCCGCGGGAGGGATTACAATGAGCAGTTCTTC. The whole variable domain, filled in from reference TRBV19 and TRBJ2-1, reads DGGITQSPKYLFRKEGQNVTLSCEQNLNHDAMYWYRQDPGQGLRLIYYSQIVNDFQKGDIAEGYSVSREKKESFPLTVTSAQKNPTAFYLCASSMGRGRDYNEQFFGPGTRLTVL.

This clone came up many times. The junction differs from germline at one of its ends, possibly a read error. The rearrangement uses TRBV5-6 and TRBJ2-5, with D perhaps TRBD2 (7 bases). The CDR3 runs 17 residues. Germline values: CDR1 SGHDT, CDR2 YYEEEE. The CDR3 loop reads CASSLGASGDFQETQYF. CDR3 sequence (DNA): TGTGCCAGCAGTTTGGGGGCTAGCGGAGATTTCCAAGAGACCCAGTACTTC.

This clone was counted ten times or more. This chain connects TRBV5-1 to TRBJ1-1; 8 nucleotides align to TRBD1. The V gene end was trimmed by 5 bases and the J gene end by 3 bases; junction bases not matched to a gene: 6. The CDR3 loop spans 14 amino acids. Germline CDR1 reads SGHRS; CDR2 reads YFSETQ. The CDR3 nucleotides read TGCGCCAGCAGGCAGCCGACAGGGGACACTGAAGCTTTCTTT. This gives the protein CASRQPTGDTEAFF.

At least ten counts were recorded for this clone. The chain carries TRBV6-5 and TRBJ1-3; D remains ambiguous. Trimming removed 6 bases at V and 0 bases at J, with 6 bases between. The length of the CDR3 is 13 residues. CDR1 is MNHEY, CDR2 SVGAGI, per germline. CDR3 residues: CASRESSGNTIYF. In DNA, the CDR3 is TGTGCCAGCAGGGAGAGCTCTGGAAACACCATATATTTT.

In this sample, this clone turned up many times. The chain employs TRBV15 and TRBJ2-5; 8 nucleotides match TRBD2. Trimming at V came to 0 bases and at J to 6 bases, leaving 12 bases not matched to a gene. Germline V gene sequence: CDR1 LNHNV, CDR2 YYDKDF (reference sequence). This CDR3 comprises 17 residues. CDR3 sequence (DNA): TGTGCCACCAGCAGAGATCGGGAGGGTGGGGTTGGAAAGACCCAGTACTTC. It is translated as CATSRDREGGVGKTQYF.

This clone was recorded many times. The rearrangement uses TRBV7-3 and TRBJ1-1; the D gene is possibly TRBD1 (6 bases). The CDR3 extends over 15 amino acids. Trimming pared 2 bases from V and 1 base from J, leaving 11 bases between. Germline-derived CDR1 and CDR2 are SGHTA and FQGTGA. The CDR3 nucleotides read TGTGCCAGCAGCTTATTAGGGGGTGGGAACACTGAAGCTTTCTTT. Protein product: CASSLLGGGNTEAFF. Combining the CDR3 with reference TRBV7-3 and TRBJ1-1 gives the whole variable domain GAGVSQTPSNKVTEKGKYVELRCDPISGHTALYWYRQSLGQGPEFLIYFQGTGAADDSGLPNDRFFAVRPEGSVSTLKIQRTERGDSAVYLCASSLLGGGNTEAFFGQGTRLTVV.

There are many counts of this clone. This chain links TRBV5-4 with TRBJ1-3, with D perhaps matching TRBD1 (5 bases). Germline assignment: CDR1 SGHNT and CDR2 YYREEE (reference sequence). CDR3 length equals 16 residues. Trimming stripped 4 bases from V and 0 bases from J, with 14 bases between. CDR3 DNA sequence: TGTGCCAGCAGCCGGGGGGACGTGTTCTCTGGAAACACCATATATTTT. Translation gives CASSRGDVFSGNTIYF.

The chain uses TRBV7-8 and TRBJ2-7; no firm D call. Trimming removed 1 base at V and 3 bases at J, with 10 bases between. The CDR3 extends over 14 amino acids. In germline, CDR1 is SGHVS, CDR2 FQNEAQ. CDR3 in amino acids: CASSLGSSVYEQYF. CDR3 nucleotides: TGTGCCAGCAGCTTAGGATCTAGTGTCTACGAGCAGTACTTC.

The CDR3 spells CASSPSVGTGRRYTGYEQYF. CDR3 DNA sequence: TGTGCCAGCAGCCCCTCGGTGGGGACAGGTCGGAGATACACGGGCTACGAGCAGTACTTC. The chain has TRBV7-6 and TRBJ2-7, with 8 positions matching TRBD1. Germline V gives CDR1 SGHVS, CDR2 FNYEAQ. The CDR3 is 20 residues long. With 5 bases clipped from V and 3 bases from J, the junction kept 24 bases outside the gene matches.

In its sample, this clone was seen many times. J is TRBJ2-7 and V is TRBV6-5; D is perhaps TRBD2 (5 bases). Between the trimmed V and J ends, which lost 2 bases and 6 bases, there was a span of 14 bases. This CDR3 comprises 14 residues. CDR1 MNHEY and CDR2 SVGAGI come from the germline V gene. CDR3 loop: CASSYGKGVGEQYF. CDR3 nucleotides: TGTGCCAGCAGTTACGGGAAGGGAGTGGGCGAGCAGTACTTC.

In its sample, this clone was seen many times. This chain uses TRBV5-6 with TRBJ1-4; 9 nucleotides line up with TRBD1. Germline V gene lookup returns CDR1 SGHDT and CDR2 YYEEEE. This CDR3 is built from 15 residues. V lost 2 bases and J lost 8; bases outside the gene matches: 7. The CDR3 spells CASSFMYRGREKLFF. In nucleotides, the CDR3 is TGTGCCAGCAGCTTCATGTACAGGGGGCGGGAAAAACTGTTTTTT.

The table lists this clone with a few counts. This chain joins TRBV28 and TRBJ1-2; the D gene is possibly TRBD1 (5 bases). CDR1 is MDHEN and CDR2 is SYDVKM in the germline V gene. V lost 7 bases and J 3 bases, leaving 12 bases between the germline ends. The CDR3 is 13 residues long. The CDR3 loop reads CASNQGRDYGYTF. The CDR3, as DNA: TGTGCCAGCAACCAGGGCCGGGACTATGGCTACACCTTC.

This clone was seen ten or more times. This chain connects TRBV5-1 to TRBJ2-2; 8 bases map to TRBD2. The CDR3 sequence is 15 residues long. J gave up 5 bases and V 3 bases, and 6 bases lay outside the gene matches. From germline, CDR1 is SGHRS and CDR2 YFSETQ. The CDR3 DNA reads TGCGCCAGCAGCTATCTAGCGGGCGCAACCGGGGAGCTGTTTTTT. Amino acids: CASSYLAGATGELFF.

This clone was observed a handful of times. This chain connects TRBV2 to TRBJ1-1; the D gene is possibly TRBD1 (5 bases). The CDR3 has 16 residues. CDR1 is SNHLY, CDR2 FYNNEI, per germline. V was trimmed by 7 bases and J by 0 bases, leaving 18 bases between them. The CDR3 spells CASTDWGEGMNTEAFF. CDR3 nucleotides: TGTGCCAGCACCGACTGGGGCGAAGGGATGAACACTGAAGCTTTCTTT.

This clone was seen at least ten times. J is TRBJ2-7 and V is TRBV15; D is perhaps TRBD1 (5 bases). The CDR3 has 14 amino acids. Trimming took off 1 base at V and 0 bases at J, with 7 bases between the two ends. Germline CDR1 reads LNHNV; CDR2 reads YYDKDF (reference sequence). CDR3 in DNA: TGTGCCACCAGCAGAGGACAGTACTCCTACGAGCAGTACTTC. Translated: CATSRGQYSYEQYF.

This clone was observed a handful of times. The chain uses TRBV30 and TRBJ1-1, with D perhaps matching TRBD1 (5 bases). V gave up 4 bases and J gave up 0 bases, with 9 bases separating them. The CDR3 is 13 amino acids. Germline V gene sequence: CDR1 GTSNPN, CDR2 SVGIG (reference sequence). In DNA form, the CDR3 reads TGTGCCTGGAAGGCAGGGTTGAACACTGAAGCTTTCTTT. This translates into CAWKAGLNTEAFF.

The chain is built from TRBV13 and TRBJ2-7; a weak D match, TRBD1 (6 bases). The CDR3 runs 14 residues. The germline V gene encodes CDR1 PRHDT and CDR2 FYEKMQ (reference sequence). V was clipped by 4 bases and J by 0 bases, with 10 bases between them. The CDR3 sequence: CASSYRVSSYEQYF. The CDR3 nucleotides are TGTGCCAGCAGCTACAGGGTAAGCTCCTACGAGCAGTACTTC.

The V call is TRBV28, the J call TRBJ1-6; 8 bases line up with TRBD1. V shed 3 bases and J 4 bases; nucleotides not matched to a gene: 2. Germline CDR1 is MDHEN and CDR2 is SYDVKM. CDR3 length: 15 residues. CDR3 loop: CASSLRDRYNSPLHF. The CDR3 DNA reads TGTGCCAGCAGTTTGAGGGACAGGTATAATTCACCCCTCCACTTT.

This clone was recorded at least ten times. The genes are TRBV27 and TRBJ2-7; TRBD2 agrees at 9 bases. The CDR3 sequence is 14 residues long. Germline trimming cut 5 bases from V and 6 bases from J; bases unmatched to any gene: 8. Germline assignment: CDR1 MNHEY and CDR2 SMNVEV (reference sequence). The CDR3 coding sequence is TGTGCCAGCAGTCTTTTAGCGGGAGCGCTCGAGCAGTACTTC. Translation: CASSLLAGALEQYF.

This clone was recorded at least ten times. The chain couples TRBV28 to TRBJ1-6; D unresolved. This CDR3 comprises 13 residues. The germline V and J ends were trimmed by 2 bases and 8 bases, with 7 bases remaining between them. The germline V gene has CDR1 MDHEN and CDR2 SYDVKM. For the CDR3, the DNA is TGTGCCAGCAGTTTAATGCCAGATTCACCCCTCCACTTT. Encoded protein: CASSLMPDSPLHF.

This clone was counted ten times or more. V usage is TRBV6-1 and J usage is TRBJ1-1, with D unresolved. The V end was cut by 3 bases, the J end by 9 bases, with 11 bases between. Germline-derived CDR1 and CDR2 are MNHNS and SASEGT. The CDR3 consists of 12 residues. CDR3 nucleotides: TGTGCCAGCAGTGATACGACGGGGAAAGCTTTCTTT. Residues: CASSDTTGKAFF.

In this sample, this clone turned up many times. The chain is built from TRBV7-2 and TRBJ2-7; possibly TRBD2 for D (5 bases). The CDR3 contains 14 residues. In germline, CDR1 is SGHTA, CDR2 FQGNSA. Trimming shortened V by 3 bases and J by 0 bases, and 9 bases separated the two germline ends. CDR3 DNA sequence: TGTGCCAGCAGCTTTACCCGGGACTCCTACGAGCAGTACTTC. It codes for CASSFTRDSYEQYF.

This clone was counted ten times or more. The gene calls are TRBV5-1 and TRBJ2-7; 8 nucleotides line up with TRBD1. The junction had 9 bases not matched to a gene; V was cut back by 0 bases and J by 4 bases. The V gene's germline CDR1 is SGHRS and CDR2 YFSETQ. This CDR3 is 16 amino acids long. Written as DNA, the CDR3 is TGCGCCAGCAGCTTGGCCATCCGGGACAGGCGGTACGAGCAGTACTTC. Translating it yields CASSLAIRDRRYEQYF.

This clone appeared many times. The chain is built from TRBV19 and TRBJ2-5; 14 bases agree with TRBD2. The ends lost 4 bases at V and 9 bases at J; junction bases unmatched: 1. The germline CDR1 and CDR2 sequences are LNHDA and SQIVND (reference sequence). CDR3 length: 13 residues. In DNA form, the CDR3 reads TGTGCCAGTAGTACGACTAGCGGGGGGGCCCAGTACTTC. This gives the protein CASSTTSGGAQYF.

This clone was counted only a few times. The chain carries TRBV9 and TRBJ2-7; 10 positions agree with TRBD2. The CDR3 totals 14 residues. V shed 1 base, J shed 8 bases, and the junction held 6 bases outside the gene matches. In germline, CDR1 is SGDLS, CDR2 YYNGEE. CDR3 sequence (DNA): TGTGCCAGCAGCGTAACTAGCGGGGACCCCCAGCAGTACTTC. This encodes CASSVTSGDPQQYF.

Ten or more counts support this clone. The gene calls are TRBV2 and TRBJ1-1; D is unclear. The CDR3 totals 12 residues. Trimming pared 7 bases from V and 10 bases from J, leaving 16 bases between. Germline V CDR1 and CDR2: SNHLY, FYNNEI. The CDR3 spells CASTGGEGIAFF. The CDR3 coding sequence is TGTGCCAGCACCGGAGGTGAGGGAATAGCTTTCTTT.

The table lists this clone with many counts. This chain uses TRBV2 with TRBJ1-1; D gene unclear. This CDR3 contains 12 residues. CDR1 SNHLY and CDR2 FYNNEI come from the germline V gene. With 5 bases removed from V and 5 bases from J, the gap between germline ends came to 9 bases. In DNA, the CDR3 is TGTGCCAGCAGTTTCCACAATACTGAAGCTTTCTTT. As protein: CASSFHNTEAFF.

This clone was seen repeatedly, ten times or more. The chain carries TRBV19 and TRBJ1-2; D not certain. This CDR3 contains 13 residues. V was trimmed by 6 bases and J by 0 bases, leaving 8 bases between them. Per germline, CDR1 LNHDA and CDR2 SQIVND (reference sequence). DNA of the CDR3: TGTGCCAGTAGGGGAGTTACTAACTATGGCTACACCTTC. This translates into CASRGVTNYGYTF.